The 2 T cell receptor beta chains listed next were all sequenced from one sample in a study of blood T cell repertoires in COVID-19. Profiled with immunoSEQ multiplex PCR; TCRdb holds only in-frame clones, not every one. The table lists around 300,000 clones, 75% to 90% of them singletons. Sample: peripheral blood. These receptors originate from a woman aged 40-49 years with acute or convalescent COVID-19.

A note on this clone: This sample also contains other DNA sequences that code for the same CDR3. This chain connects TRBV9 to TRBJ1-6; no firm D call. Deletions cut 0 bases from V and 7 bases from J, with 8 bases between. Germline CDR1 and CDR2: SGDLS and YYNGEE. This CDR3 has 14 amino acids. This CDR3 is CASSVGLQNSPLHF. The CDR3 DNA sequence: TGTGCCAGCAGCGTAGGCCTCCAGAATTCACCCCTCCACTTT.

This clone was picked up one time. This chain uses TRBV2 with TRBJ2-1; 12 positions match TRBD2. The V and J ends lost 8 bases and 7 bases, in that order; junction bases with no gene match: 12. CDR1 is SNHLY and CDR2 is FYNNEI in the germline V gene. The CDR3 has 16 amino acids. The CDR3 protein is CASCASGGAKLNEQFF. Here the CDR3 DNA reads TGTGCCAGCTGCGCTAGCGGGGGGGCCAAGTTAAATGAGCAGTTCTTC.